These 14 T cell receptor beta chains share one sample of origin, sequenced in a study of blood T cell repertoires in COVID-19. The protocol was immunoSEQ multiplex PCR, while the TCRdb copy is restricted to in-frame clones and leaves out a portion. Of around 190,000 clones detected, 75% to 90% appear once; the ten largest clones hold roughly 8.2%. The sequencing input was peripheral blood. The source of these receptors is a woman in her sixties or seventies with acute or convalescent COVID-19.

The chain links TRBV7-3 to TRBJ2-3; 11 bases line up with TRBD1. The V and J ends lost 3 bases and 5 bases, in that order; junction bases with no gene match: 1. The CDR3 consists of 14 residues. Germline V CDR1 and CDR2: SGHTA, FQGTGA. The CDR3 loop reads CASSFGTGGDTQYF. The CDR3 nucleotides are TGTGCCAGCAGCTTCGGGACAGGGGGAGATACGCAGTATTTT.

The CDR3 nucleotides read TGTGCCAGCAGCCAGATTACTTACACAGATACGCAGTATTTT. The encoded protein is CASSQITYTDTQYF. V is TRBV14 and J is TRBJ2-3, with D hard to call. Looked up from germline, CDR1 is SGHDN and CDR2 is FVKESK. Trimming cost V 3 bases and J 2 bases, with 9 bases left between them. The CDR3 has 14 residues.

The chain joins TRBV7-2 to TRBJ2-1; D is perhaps TRBD2 (5 bases). This CDR3 spans 14 amino acids. V gave up 0 bases and J gave up 9 bases, with 12 bases separating them. CDR1 SGHTA and CDR2 FQGNSA come from the germline V gene. The CDR3 nucleotides read TGTGCCAGCAGCTTAGCGCCCTCGGGGTCTGAGCAGTTCTTC. Translating it yields CASSLAPSGSEQFF.

This clone appeared a single time. This sequence joins TRBV21-1 and TRBJ2-1; the D call TRBD2 from the table was never checked on the DNA. TRBV21-1 is a documented pseudogene. This CDR3 has 17 residues. CDR3 amino acids: CASSKAGGTTPYNEQFF. In nucleotides, the CDR3 is TGTGCCAGCAGCAAAGCTGGGGGGACTACCCCCTACAATGAGCAGTTCTTC.

J is TRBJ1-3 and V is TRBV14; D remains unclear. This CDR3 spans 14 amino acids. Between the trimmed V and J ends, which lost 7 bases and 0 bases, there was a span of 10 bases. The germline V gene has CDR1 SGHDN and CDR2 FVKESK. The CDR3 coding sequence is TGTGCCAGCACTCGGTTCGGCTCTGGAAACACCATATATTTT. Amino acid sequence: CASTRFGSGNTIYF.

The CDR3 is CASQIDPLLGTEAFF. As DNA, the CDR3 is TGTGCCAGTCAAATCGACCCCCTCCTCGGGACTGAAGCTTTCTTT. This sequence joins TRBV27 and TRBJ1-1, with unresolved D. The CDR3 has 15 amino acids. V shed 9 bases and J shed 5 bases, with 22 bases lying between them. The germline gives CDR1 MNHEY, CDR2 SMNVEV (reference sequence).

V is TRBV6-6 and J is TRBJ1-1; D is unclear. Germline V lookup: CDR1 MNHNY, CDR2 SVGAGI (reference sequence). V lost 0 bases to trimming and J lost 5 bases, with 4 bases between them. This CDR3 region has 12 residues. The CDR3 coding sequence is TGTGCCAGCAGTTACTCACTGACTGAAGCTTTCTTT. Translation gives CASSYSLTEAFF.

Worth noting for this clone: This specimen includes other DNA sequences encoding the same CDR3. The chain is built from TRBV28 and TRBJ1-2, with 7 bases that match TRBD1. The CDR3 contains 13 residues. J was trimmed by 6 bases and V by 6 bases; bases with no gene match: 7. Per the germline V gene, CDR1 is MDHEN and CDR2 is SYDVKM. The CDR3 DNA reads as TGTGCCAGCAGACCAACAGGGGTGGATGGCTACACCTTC. Residues: CASRPTGVDGYTF.

The gene calls are TRBV6-5 and TRBJ1-1; D is undetermined. Germline values: CDR1 MNHEY, CDR2 SVGAGI. The CDR3 is 15 amino acids. V was clipped by 0 bases and J by 0 bases, with 8 bases between them. CDR3: CASSYSLALNTEAFF. The CDR3 coding sequence is TGTGCCAGCAGTTACTCCTTGGCTTTGAACACTGAAGCTTTCTTT.

This chain connects TRBV6-6 to TRBJ2-7; 14 bases align to TRBD2. The V segment lost 5 bases and the J segment 0 bases; nucleotides outside the gene matches: 3. Germline-derived CDR1 and CDR2 are MNHNY and SVGAGI (reference sequence). The CDR3 length is 16 residues. The CDR3 is CASSPGTSGSSYEQYV. DNA of the CDR3: TGTGCCAGCAGTCCCGGGACTAGCGGGAGCTCCTACGAGCAGTACGTC.

The rearrangement uses TRBV23-1 and TRBJ1-6, with D perhaps matching TRBD1 (5 bases). TRBV23-1 falls under the ORF class, with uncertain function. Trimming shortened V by 4 bases and J by 4 bases, and 23 bases separated the two germline ends. The length of the CDR3 is 19 residues. The CDR3 loop is CASSRELSQATRYNSPLHF. As DNA, the CDR3 is TGCGCCAGCAGTCGCGAACTTTCACAGGCAACGAGGTATAATTCACCCCTCCACTTT.

Concerning this clone: Within the sample, other DNA sequences also encode this same CDR3. The chain combines TRBV18 with TRBJ1-1; D is perhaps TRBD1 (6 bases). The germline gives CDR1 KGHSH, CDR2 LQKENI. Trimming shortened V by 6 bases and J by 0 bases, and 8 bases separated the two germline ends. CDR3 length: 13 residues. The CDR3: CASSGGLNTEAFF. CDR3 DNA: TGTGCCAGCTCTGGGGGCCTGAACACTGAAGCTTTCTTT.

The chain couples TRBV30 to TRBJ2-1, with 7 bases fitting TRBD1. The CDR3 has 15 amino acids. After removal of 3 bases from V and 4 bases from J, the junction contained 9 bases not matched to a gene. Germline V gives CDR1 GTSNPN, CDR2 SVGIG (reference sequence). The CDR3 loop is CAWRNRGVRYNEQFF. DNA for the CDR3: TGTGCCTGGAGGAACAGGGGAGTGAGGTACAATGAGCAGTTCTTC.

The rearrangement joins TRBV12-5 to TRBJ2-1; TRBD2 aligns across 9 bases. Per germline, CDR1 LGHNT and CDR2 FRNRAP. There are 15 residues in the CDR3. Unmatched junction bases numbered 10, after V lost 3 bases and J lost 10 bases. The CDR3 bases are TGTGCTAGTGGTTTCGAGGCGGGAGGGCCGGGAGAGCAGTTCTTC. Encoded protein: CASGFEAGGPGEQFF.